The clone carrying this T cell receptor beta chain was counted a single time. Sequenced by immunoSEQ multiplex PCR; TCRdb stores in-frame clones only, minus some. In the table there are 50,000 to 65,000 clones, 70% to 75% of which are singletons. This sample was taken from a study of memory CD4+ T cells and cytomegalovirus serostatus. Single viable CD3+CD4+CD8-CD45RO+ cells were sorted as the memory CD4+ T cells. Total CD4+ T cells were enriched by CD4 positive selection. The CDR3 runs 18 residues. J gave up 3 bases and V 0 bases, and 7 bases lay outside the gene matches. CDR1 MGHRA and CDR2 YSYEKL come from the germline V gene.

This TCR came from an adult in good health and CMV-seropositive. The sequenced sample consisted of memory CD4+ T cells from blood. The gene calls are TRBV4-1 and TRBJ1-6, with 8 bases identical to TRBD1. The CDR3 DNA is TGCGCCAGCAGCCAAGAAACAGGGGGGGACAGCTATAATTCACCCCTCCACTTT. The encoded protein is CASSQETGGDSYNSPLHF.